The 9 T cell receptor beta chains in this list originate from one sample, sequenced in a study of STAT5B mutations in CD4+ large granular lymphocyte leukemia. Only in-frame clones appear in the TCRdb table, and some are missing; sequencing was by immunoSEQ multiplex PCR. The profile shows around 34,000 clones, around 85% of them singletons. Specimen: CD4+ T cells from blood buffy coats. The receptors shown here come from a human donor in good health.

The chain couples TRBV27 to TRBJ2-7, with 9 bases identical to TRBD1. Germline CDR1 reads MNHEY; CDR2 reads SMNVEV (reference sequence). This CDR3 is 15 amino acids long. V shed 0 bases and J 4 bases; nucleotides not matched to a gene: 4. Here the CDR3 reads CASSLSNRGLYEQYF. CDR3 nucleotides: TGTGCCAGCAGTTTATCGAACAGGGGGCTGTACGAGCAGTACTTC.

The J gene is TRBJ2-7, the V gene TRBV30; D unclear. From germline, CDR1 is GTSNPN and CDR2 SVGIG (reference sequence). The length of the CDR3 is 14 residues. V lost 4 bases and J 2 bases, leaving 15 bases between the germline ends. The CDR3 region has the DNA TGTGCCTGGACTAGGATGGTAACGGCCTACGAGCAGTACTTC. As protein: CAWTRMVTAYEQYF.

The genes are TRBV7-9 and TRBJ1-2; 7 bases line up with TRBD1. From germline, CDR1 is SEHNR and CDR2 FQNEAQ (reference sequence). There are 15 residues in the CDR3. The V gene end was trimmed by 5 bases and the J gene end by 0 bases; junction bases not matched to a gene: 6. CDR3 DNA sequence: TGTGCCAGCAGCCTCGACAGGGCAACTAACTATGGCTACACCTTC. Protein sequence: CASSLDRATNYGYTF.

The chain is built from TRBV7-2 and TRBJ2-5; D call uncertain. Matching the DNA end better, TRBJ2-7 makes the J call doubtful. This CDR3 comprises 15 residues. Germline CDR1 reads SGHTA; CDR2 reads FQGNSA. CDR3 sequence: CASSTRAESSYEQYF. DNA of the CDR3: TGTGCCAGCAGCACCCGGGCTGAGAGCTCCTACGAGCAGTACTTC.

The chain couples TRBV6-1 to TRBJ2-5; D gene uncertain. Per the germline V gene, CDR1 is MNHNS and CDR2 is SASEGT. The length of the CDR3 is 15 residues. Trimming left V 8 bases short and J 7 bases short, with 23 bases between. The CDR3 DNA follows: TGTGCCAGCGGATTAGACCAGGCGACTTATGGGACCCAGTACTTC. Amino acid sequence: CASGLDQATYGTQYF.

This clone has just one count. The rearrangement uses TRBV30 and TRBJ1-1; unclear D gene. V gave up 6 bases and J gave up 1 base, with 12 bases separating them. CDR3 size: 13 residues. The V gene's germline CDR1 is GTSNPN and CDR2 SVGIG (reference sequence). CDR3 sequence: CACHGVSNTEAFF. In nucleotides, the CDR3 is TGTGCCTGCCACGGAGTTTCGAACACTGAAGCTTTCTTT. The full variable domain, rest sourced from reference TRBV30 and TRBJ1-1, is SQTIHQWPATLVQPVGSPLSLECTVEGTSNPNLYWYRQAAGRGLQLLFYSVGIGQISSEVPQNLSASRPQDRQFILSSKKLLLSDSGFYLCACHGVSNTEAFFGQGTRLTVV.

This rearrangement joins TRBV7-3 to TRBJ2-7; the D gene could be TRBD1 or TRBD2 (5 bases each). The CDR3 totals 13 residues. Per germline, CDR1 SGHTA and CDR2 FQGTGA. V lost 3 bases and J lost 2, with 8 bases in between. CDR3 coding DNA: TGTGCCAGCAGCTTGGGACGGACCTACGAGCAGTACTTC. Translation: CASSLGRTYEQYF.

This clone showed up just a few times. V and J are TRBV21-1 and TRBJ1-5; TRBD1, the table's D call, was not compared with the DNA. TRBV21-1 is described as a pseudogene. The CDR3 covers 15 residues. As DNA, the CDR3 is TGTGCCAGCAGCGAACCGGGACAGGTCAATCAGCCCCAGCATTTT. This encodes CASSEPGQVNQPQHF.

The V gene is TRBV28, the J gene TRBJ2-3; D perhaps matches TRBD2 (5 bases). There are 12 residues in the CDR3. Germline CDR1 reads MDHEN; CDR2 reads SYDVKM. V lost 6 bases and J 9 bases, leaving 13 bases between the germline ends. The CDR3 nucleotides read TGTGCCAGCAGAGGACCGCAGCGGACGCAGTATTTT. It is translated as CASRGPQRTQYF.